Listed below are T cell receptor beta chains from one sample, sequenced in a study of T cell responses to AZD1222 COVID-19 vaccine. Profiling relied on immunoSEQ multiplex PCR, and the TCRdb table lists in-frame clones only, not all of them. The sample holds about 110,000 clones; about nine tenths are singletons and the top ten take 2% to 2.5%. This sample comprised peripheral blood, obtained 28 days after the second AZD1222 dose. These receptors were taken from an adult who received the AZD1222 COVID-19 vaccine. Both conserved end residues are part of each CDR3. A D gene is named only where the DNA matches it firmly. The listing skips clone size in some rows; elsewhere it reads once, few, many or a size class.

CASSLSGGASSPLHF	TGTGCCAGCAGCTTATCGGGGGGCGCATCTTCACCCCTCCACTTT	TRBV7-6	once	TRBJ1-6	-
CATSWDPKETQYF	TGTGCCACCAGCTGGGACCCTAAAGAGACCCAGTACTTC	TRBV15	-	TRBJ2-5	-
CASSQLGLNSGNTIYF	TGCGCCAGCAGCCAGCTGGGCCTGAACTCTGGAAACACCATATATTTT	TRBV4-3	-	TRBJ1-3	-
CASRKYEQYF	TGTGCCAGCAGGAAATACGAGCAGTACTTC	TRBV5-8	-	TRBJ2-7	-
CASSRRIRLGEKLFF	TGTGCCAGCAGCCGAAGGATCCGGTTAGGCGAAAAACTGTTTTTT	TRBV14	-	TRBJ1-4	-
CASSVVWDSPTGELFF	TGTGCCAGCAGCGTAGTTTGGGACAGCCCCACCGGGGAGCTGTTTTTT	TRBV9	-	TRBJ2-2	TRBD1
CATSRDRGASGKKSTDTQYF	TGTGCCACCAGCAGAGATCGAGGTGCTAGCGGAAAAAAAAGCACAGATACGCAGTATTTT	TRBV15	-	TRBJ2-3	TRBD2
CASSLDSGGITGELFF	TGTGCCAGCAGCTTAGATTCTGGAGGGATCACCGGGGAGCTGTTTTTT	TRBV7-6	-	TRBJ2-2	-
CASSPPTGNSTDTQYF	TGTGCCAGCAGCCCCCCGACAGGGAATAGCACAGATACGCAGTATTTT	TRBV7-9	-	TRBJ2-3	TRBD1
CASSYSNRGYTF	TGTGCCAGCAGTTACTCGAACCGTGGCTACACCTTC	TRBV6-5	few	TRBJ1-2	-
CASSISGAEQFF	TGTGCCAGCAGCATTTCAGGGGCTGAGCAGTTCTTC	TRBV3-1/TRBV3-2	-	TRBJ2-1	-
CASEQDTEAFF	TGTGCCAGCGAACAGGACACTGAAGCTTTCTTT	TRBV7-9	-	TRBJ1-1	-
CASSPAGNANQPQHF	TGTGCCAGCTCACCAGCGGGGAACGCCAATCAGCCCCAGCATTTT	TRBV18	-	TRBJ1-5	-
CASSEFGNQPQHF	TGCGCCAGCAGTGAGTTCGGCAATCAGCCCCAGCATTTT	TRBV10-1	-	TRBJ1-5	-
CASSQDPGNTIYF	TGTGCCAGCAGCCAAGATCCCGGAAACACCATATATTTT	TRBV3-1/TRBV3-2	-	TRBJ1-3	-
CASRDSFGNQPQHF	TGTGCCAGCAGAGACAGTTTCGGCAATCAGCCCCAGCATTTT	TRBV2	-	TRBJ1-5	-
CASRGDRGYGYTF	TGTGCCAGCCGCGGGGACAGGGGCTATGGCTACACCTTC	TRBV12-3/TRBV12-4	-	TRBJ1-2	TRBD1
CASSLRGQVYEQYF	TGTGCCAGCAGCCTGCGGGGACAGGTCTACGAGCAGTACTTC	TRBV13	-	TRBJ2-7	TRBD1
CASDSGSETQYF	TGTGCCAGCGACTCCGGTTCGGAGACCCAGTACTTC	TRBV11-2	-	TRBJ2-5	-